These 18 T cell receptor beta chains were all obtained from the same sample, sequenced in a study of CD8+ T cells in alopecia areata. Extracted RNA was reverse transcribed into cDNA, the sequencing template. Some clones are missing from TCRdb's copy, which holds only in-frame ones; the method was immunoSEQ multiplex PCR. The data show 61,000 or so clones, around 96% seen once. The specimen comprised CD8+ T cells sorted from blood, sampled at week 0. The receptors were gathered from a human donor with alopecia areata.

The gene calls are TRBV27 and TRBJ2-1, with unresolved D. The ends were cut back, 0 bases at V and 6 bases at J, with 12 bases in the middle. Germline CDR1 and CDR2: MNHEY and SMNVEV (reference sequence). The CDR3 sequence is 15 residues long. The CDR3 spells CASSLSFGSGNEQFF. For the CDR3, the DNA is TGTGCCAGCAGTTTATCGTTTGGGTCAGGCAATGAGCAGTTCTTC.

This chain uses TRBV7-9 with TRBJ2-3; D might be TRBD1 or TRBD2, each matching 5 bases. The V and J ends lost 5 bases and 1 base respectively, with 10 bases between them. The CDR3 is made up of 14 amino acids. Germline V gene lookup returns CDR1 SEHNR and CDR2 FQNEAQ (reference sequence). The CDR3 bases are TGTGCCAGCAGCCCCGGGGCGGGCACAGATACGCAGTATTTT. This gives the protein CASSPGAGTDTQYF.

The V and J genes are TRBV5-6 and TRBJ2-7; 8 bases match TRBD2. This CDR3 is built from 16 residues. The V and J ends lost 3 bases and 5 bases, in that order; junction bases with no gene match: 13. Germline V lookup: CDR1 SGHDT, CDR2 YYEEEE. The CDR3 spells CASSSIPGGAADEQYF. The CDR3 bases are TGTGCCAGCAGCTCGATACCCGGGGGGGCCGCGGACGAGCAGTACTTC.

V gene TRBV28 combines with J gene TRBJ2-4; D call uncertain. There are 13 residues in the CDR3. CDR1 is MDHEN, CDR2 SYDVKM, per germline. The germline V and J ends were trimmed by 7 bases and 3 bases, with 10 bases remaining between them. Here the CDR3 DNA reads TGTGCCAGCACTGGGCAGCTCAAAAACATTCAGTACTTC. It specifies CASTGQLKNIQYF.

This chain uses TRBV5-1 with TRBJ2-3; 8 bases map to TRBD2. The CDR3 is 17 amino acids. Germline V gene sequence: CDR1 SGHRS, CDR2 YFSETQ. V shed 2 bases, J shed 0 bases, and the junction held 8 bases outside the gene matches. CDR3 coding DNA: TGCGCCAGCAGCTTATCGGGGGGGAGCAAGAGCACAGATACGCAGTATTTT. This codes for CASSLSGGSKSTDTQYF.

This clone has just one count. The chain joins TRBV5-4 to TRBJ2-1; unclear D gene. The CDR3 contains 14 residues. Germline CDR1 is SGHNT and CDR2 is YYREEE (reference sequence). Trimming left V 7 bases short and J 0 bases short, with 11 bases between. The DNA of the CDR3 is TGTGCCAGCCAGTATGACCTCTCCTACAATGAGCAGTTCTTC. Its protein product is CASQYDLSYNEQFF.

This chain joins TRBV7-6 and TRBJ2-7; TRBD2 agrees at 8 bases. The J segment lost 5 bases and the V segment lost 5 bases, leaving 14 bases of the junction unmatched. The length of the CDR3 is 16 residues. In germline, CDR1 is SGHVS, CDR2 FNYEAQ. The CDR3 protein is CASSLLRTSSIHEQYF. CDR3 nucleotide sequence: TGTGCCAGCAGCCTACTCCGGACTAGCTCGATACACGAGCAGTACTTC.

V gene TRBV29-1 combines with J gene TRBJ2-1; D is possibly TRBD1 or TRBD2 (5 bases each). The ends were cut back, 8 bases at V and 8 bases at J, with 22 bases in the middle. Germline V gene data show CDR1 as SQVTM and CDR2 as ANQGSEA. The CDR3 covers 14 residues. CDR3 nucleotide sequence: TGCAGCAGCGGCCGGACATGGGATATGGATGAGCAGTTCTTC. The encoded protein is CSSGRTWDMDEQFF.

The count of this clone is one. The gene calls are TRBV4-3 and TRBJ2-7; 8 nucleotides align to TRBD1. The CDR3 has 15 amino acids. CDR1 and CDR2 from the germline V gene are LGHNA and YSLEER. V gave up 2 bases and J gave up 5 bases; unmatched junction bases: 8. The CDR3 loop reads CASSQSGTGGDEQYF. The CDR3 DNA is TGCGCCAGCAGCCAATCCGGGACAGGTGGGGACGAGCAGTACTTC.

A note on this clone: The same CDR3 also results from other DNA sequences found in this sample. The CDR3, as DNA: TGTGCCAGCAGCCTTGGCCAGTACAATGAGCAGTTCTTC. Protein: CASSLGQYNEQFF. V gene TRBV7-9 combines with J gene TRBJ2-1; D not resolved. CDR3 length: 13 amino acids. Germline V gives CDR1 SEHNR, CDR2 FQNEAQ (reference sequence). Trimming took off 5 bases at V and 4 bases at J, with 9 bases between the two ends.

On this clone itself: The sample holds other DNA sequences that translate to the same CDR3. This chain's CDR3 is CASSLLAGDYNEQFF. In nucleotides, the CDR3 is TGTGCCAGCAGCCTTCTAGCGGGGGATTACAATGAGCAGTTCTTC. The V call is TRBV7-2, the J call TRBJ2-1, with 10 bases fitting TRBD2. Germline V lookup: CDR1 SGHTA, CDR2 FQGNSA. The CDR3 length is 15 residues. Trimming at V came to 5 bases and at J to 4 bases, leaving 5 bases not matched to a gene.

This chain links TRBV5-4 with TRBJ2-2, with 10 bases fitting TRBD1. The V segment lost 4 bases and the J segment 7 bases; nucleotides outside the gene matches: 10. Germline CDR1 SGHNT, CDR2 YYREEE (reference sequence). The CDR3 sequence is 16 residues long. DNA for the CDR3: TGTGCCAGCAGCCATATCGGACAGGGGGGAATCGGGGAGCTGTTTTTT. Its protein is CASSHIGQGGIGELFF.

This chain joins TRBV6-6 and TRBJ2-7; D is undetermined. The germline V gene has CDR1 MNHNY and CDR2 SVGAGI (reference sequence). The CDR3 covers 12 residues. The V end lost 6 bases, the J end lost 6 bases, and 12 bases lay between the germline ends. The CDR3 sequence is CASRDFGSEQYF. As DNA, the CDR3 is TGTGCCAGCAGAGATTTTGGCTCCGAGCAGTACTTC.

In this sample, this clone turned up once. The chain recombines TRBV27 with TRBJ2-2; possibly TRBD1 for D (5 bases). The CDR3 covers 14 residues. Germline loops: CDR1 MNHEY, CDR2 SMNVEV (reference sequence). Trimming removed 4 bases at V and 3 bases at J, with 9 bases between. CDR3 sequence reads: CASSWQGDTGELFF. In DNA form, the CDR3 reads TGTGCCAGCAGTTGGCAGGGTGACACCGGGGAGCTGTTTTTT.

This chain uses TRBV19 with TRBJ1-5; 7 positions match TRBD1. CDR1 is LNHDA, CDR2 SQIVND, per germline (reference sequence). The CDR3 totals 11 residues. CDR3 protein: CATGDFQPQHF. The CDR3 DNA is TGTGCAACAGGGGATTTTCAGCCCCAGCATTTT.

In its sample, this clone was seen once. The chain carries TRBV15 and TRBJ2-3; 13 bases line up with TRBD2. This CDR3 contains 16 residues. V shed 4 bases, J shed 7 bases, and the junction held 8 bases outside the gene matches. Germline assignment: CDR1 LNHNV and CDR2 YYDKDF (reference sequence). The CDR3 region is CATSKGLAGSSNTQYF. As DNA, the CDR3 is TGTGCCACCAGCAAGGGACTAGCGGGGTCGTCAAATACGCAGTATTTT.

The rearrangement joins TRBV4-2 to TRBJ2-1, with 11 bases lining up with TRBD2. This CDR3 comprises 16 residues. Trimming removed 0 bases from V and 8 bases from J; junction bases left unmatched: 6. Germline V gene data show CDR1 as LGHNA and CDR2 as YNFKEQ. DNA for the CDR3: TGTGCCAGCAGCCAAGAAACTAGCGGGGGAGTCTATGAGCAGTTCTTC. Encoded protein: CASSQETSGGVYEQFF.

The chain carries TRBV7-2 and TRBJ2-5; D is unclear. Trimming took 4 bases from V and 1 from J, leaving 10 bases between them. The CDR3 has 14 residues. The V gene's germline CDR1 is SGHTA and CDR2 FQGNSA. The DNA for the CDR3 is TGTGCCAGCAGCTACGGACGCCTCCAAGAGACCCAGTACTTC. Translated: CASSYGRLQETQYF.